This T cell receptor beta chain derives from a study of vaccination effects on CD4 cells after COVID-19. The CDR3 sequence is 13 residues long. The germline V gene has CDR1 MDHEN and CDR2 SYDVKM. The V end was cut by 5 bases, the J end by 2 bases, with 7 bases between. Sequencing was preceded by expansion of antigen-specific CD4+ T cells with viral peptide pools in the ViraFEST assay. Researchers isolated CD4+ T cells once 9 to 11 days of culture had elapsed. Testing of the vaccine recipients showed negative nucleocapsid antibodies and no prior SARS-CoV-2 infection. About this clone itself: Its specificity is unknown.

Produced via immunoSEQ multiplex PCR; TCRdb's table is partial and in-frame only. This sample has 62,000 or so clones, with roughly 80% found just once. The receptor comes from a human donor who received a COVID-19 vaccine. This material consisted of CD4+ T cells from PBMCs cultured with SARS-CoV-2 spike peptides, taken before COVID-19 vaccination. The chain uses TRBV28 and TRBJ1-5; D remains unclear. The CDR3 nucleotides are TGTGCCAGCAGTCCCGGTGGCAATCAGCCCCAGCATTTT. Amino acids: CASSPGGNQPQHF.